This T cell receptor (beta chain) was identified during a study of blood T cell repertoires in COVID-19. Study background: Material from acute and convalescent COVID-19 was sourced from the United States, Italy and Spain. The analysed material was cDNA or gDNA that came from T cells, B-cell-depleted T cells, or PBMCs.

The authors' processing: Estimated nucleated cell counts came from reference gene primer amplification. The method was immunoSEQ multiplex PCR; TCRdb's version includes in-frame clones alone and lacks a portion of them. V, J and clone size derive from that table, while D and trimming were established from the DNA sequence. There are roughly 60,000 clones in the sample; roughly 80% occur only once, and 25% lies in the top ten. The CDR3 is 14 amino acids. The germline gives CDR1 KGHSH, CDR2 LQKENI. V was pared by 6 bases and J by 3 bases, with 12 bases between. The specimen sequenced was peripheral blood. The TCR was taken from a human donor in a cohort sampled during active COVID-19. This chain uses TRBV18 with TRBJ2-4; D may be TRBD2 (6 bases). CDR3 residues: CASSLGGGKNIQYF. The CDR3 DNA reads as TGTGCCAGCTCCCTCGGGGGTGGCAAAAACATTCAGTACTTC.